This TCR beta chain derives from a study of cytomegalovirus exposure and HLA in healthy donors. Study background: Researchers previously reported finding 90 million to 130 million unique TCR beta sequences from about 200 million T cells.

V lost 7 bases and J lost 14, with 19 bases in between. This CDR3 has 12 amino acids. Looked up from germline, CDR1 is SNHLY and CDR2 is FYNNEI. As to this clone: Its antigen is not identified.

Findings and caveats of the study: An analysis that was carried out later associated 15,000 to 20,000 TCR beta sequences with HLA alleles at 0.05 false discovery rate.

The study ran its PCR with 60 Vbeta and 13 Jbeta primers. The method was immunoSEQ multiplex PCR; TCRdb's version includes in-frame clones alone and lacks a portion of them. The data show about 140,000 clones, roughly 78% seen once. The receptor comes from a man aged 18 to 30 in good health and CMV-seropositive. The sequenced sample was PBMCs. The rearrangement links TRBV2 to TRBJ2-3; TRBD2 is a possible D gene (6 bases). CDR3 region: CASTPRRGRGYF. CDR3 in DNA: TGTGCCAGCACTCCCCGGAGGGGTCGGGGGTATTTT.